A single sample gave rise to the 2 T cell receptor beta chains below, sequenced in a study of blood T cell repertoires in COVID-19. The repertoire was sequenced with immunoSEQ multiplex PCR; TCRdb's copy has only in-frame clones and lacks some. The sample shows 140,000 or so clones, more than 75% of them seen only once. Sequences were obtained from peripheral blood. All receptors derive from a man aged 50 to 60 who had recovered from COVID-19.

CDR3 sequence (DNA): TGTGCCAGCAGTCCCTTCCTAGCGGGGGATAATGAGCAGTTCTTC. Translated: CASSPFLAGDNEQFF. The chain uses TRBV6-2 or TRBV6-3 and TRBJ2-1, with 10 bases lining up with TRBD2. This CDR3 has 15 amino acids. V shed 5 bases, J shed 7 bases, and the junction held 8 bases outside the gene matches. Germline loops: CDR1 MNHEY, CDR2 SVGEGT.

The chain employs TRBV5-1 and TRBJ1-1; the D gene is possibly TRBD1 (5 bases). V lost 2 bases and J 1 base, leaving 12 bases between the germline ends. The CDR3 consists of 15 residues. Germline CDR1 reads SGHRS; CDR2 reads YFSETQ. The CDR3 sequence is CASSLVPGSNTEAFF. CDR3 in DNA: TGCGCCAGCAGCTTAGTTCCAGGGTCGAACACTGAAGCTTTCTTT.